These 17 T cell receptor beta chains share one sample of origin, sequenced in a study of blood T cell repertoires in COVID-19. Using immunoSEQ multiplex PCR, the repertoire was profiled, and TCRdb retains in-frame clones only, with some absent. The sample contains about 180,000 clones, approximately 85% of which appear only once. The sequenced sample consisted of peripheral blood. The origin of the receptors is a human donor with active or convalescent COVID-19. The donor label of this sample is uncertain.

The chain employs TRBV18 and TRBJ1-1, with 8 bases fitting TRBD1. V trimming: 4 bases; J trimming: 0 bases; junction bases outside the gene matches: 1. The V gene's germline CDR1 is KGHSH and CDR2 LQKENI. This CDR3 is 14 amino acids long. In DNA, the CDR3 is TGTGCCAGCTCACGACAGGGGATGAACACTGAAGCTTTCTTT. Amino acids: CASSRQGMNTEAFF.

The chain couples TRBV27 to TRBJ2-3; D is unclear. Germline assignment: CDR1 MNHEY and CDR2 SMNVEV (reference sequence). V dropped 6 bases and J dropped 4 bases, with 8 bases sitting between them. The CDR3 is 12 amino acids. CDR3 in amino acids: CASRLGADTQYF. The CDR3 bases are TGTGCCAGCAGACTCGGTGCAGATACGCAGTATTTT.

V and J are TRBV6-5 and TRBJ1-4; 8 bases are a match to TRBD1. The germline CDR1 and CDR2 sequences are MNHEY and SVGAGI. Losses at the gene ends were 6 bases for V and 8 bases for J; bases not matched to a gene: 11. This CDR3 contains 15 residues. This CDR3 is CASRPGDRGWEKLFF. CDR3 bases: TGTGCCAGCAGACCCGGTGACAGGGGATGGGAAAAACTGTTTTTT.

The chain uses TRBV2 and TRBJ2-5; 8 nucleotides align to TRBD2. The V gene end was trimmed by 0 bases and the J gene end by 7 bases; junction bases not matched to a gene: 4. The CDR3 covers 14 residues. CDR1 and CDR2 from the germline V gene are SNHLY and FYNNEI. The CDR3 is CASSEARGEATQYF. The DNA of the CDR3 is TGTGCCAGCAGTGAAGCGCGGGGGGAGGCGACCCAGTACTTC.

The chain uses TRBV10-3 and TRBJ2-7, with D perhaps TRBD1 (6 bases). The V gene lost 6 bases and the J gene lost 0 bases, with 9 bases spanning the gap. The CDR3 has 13 amino acids. Germline CDR1 ENHRY, CDR2 SYGVKD. This CDR3 is CAIRDSISYEQYF. The DNA of the CDR3 is TGTGCCATCAGGGACAGCATCTCCTACGAGCAGTACTTC.

The V gene is TRBV7-3, the J gene TRBJ2-3; TRBD2 aligns across 8 bases. Germline values: CDR1 SGHTA, CDR2 FQGTGA. The V and J ends lost 0 bases and 6 bases, in that order; junction bases with no gene match: 11. The CDR3 is 17 residues long. CDR3 sequence: CASSLTAGGAGLDTQYF. For the CDR3, the DNA is TGTGCCAGCAGCTTAACCGCCGGGGGGGCGGGATTGGATACGCAGTATTTT.

This chain connects TRBV29-1 to TRBJ1-6, with 11 bases aligning to TRBD1. Trimming cost V 6 bases and J 2 bases; bases outside gene matches: 3. The germline V gene has CDR1 SQVTM and CDR2 ANQGSEA. The CDR3 has 15 amino acids. The CDR3 region has the DNA TGCAGCGTAAAGGACAGGGGGCCCTATAATTCACCCCTCCACTTT. This sequence encodes CSVKDRGPYNSPLHF.

The chain is built from TRBV27 and TRBJ2-5, with D maybe TRBD1 (6 bases). Germline values: CDR1 MNHEY, CDR2 SMNVEV (reference sequence). The V end lost 6 bases, the J end lost 4 bases, and 15 bases lay between the germline ends. The CDR3 length is 14 residues. Here the CDR3 reads CASRGAGVGETQYF. Here the CDR3 DNA reads TGTGCCAGCAGGGGGGCAGGGGTGGGAGAGACCCAGTACTTC.

This chain uses TRBV7-3 with TRBJ2-3; the match to TRBD1 covers 7 bases. The CDR3 has 14 amino acids. CDR1 is SGHTA and CDR2 is FQGTGA in the germline V gene. The junction had 3 bases not matched to a gene; V was cut back by 2 bases and J by 4 bases. CDR3 sequence: CASSLDRVSDTQYF. CDR3 in DNA: TGTGCCAGCAGCTTAGACAGGGTATCAGATACGCAGTATTTT.

The chain joins TRBV2 to TRBJ1-2; D remains ambiguous. The CDR3 totals 11 residues. V was cut by 8 bases and J by 1 base, with 5 bases left in between. Germline values: CDR1 SNHLY, CDR2 FYNNEI. CDR3 amino acids: CASEDNYGYTF. The CDR3 coding sequence is TGTGCCAGCGAGGATAACTATGGCTACACCTTC.

This rearrangement joins TRBV6-2 or TRBV6-3 to TRBJ2-7, with 8 nucleotides matching TRBD1. V lost 0 bases to trimming and J lost 4 bases; unmatched junction nucleotides: 11. CDR1 MNHEY and CDR2 SVGEGT come from the germline V gene. CDR3 length: 17 residues. CDR3 sequence reads: CASSYSKYGQGLYEQYF. DNA for the CDR3: TGTGCCAGCAGTTACTCGAAGTATGGACAGGGTCTATACGAGCAGTACTTC.

The CDR3 DNA reads as TGTGCCAGCCACAAGAGTCAGGACAGGGTGTTTTTT. Its protein product is CASHKSQDRVFF. This chain joins TRBV6-5 and TRBJ1-4; 8 bases line up with TRBD1. CDR1 MNHEY and CDR2 SVGAGI come from the germline V gene. V lost 8 bases and J lost 15; bases outside the gene matches: 11. The CDR3 consists of 12 residues.

The chain couples TRBV29-1 to TRBJ1-1, with D tentatively TRBD1 (6 bases). This CDR3 has 13 amino acids. The V end was cut by 5 bases, the J end by 2 bases, with 12 bases between. CDR1 is SQVTM, CDR2 ANQGSEA, per germline. The CDR3 protein is CSVKQGFNTEAFF. CDR3 nucleotide sequence: TGCAGCGTTAAACAGGGATTTAACACTGAAGCTTTCTTT. Based on the CDR3 plus reference TRBV29-1 and TRBJ1-1, the full variable domain is SAVISQKPSRDICQRGTSLTIQCQVDSQVTMMFWYRQQPGQSLTLIATANQGSEATYESGFVIDKFPISRPNLTFSTLTVSNMSPEDSSIYLCSVKQGFNTEAFFGQGTRLTVV.

The chain employs TRBV9 and TRBJ1-3, with unresolved D. CDR1 is SGDLS and CDR2 is YYNGEE in the germline V gene. This CDR3 is built from 17 residues. V gave up 3 bases and J gave up 0 bases, with 16 bases separating them. The CDR3 reads CASSAQRSGYSGNTIYF. For the CDR3, the DNA is TGTGCCAGCAGCGCCCAAAGGTCCGGGTACTCTGGAAACACCATATATTTT.

The chain is built from TRBV6-4 and TRBJ2-7; tentative D call: TRBD1 (5 bases). Deletions cut 6 bases from V and 3 bases from J, with 15 bases between. There are 14 residues in the CDR3. Germline V lookup: CDR1 MRHNA, CDR2 SNTAGT. This CDR3 reads CASSPQVGGYEQYF. CDR3 coding DNA: TGTGCCAGCAGCCCACAGGTGGGCGGCTACGAGCAGTACTTC.

The chain links TRBV28 to TRBJ1-2, with no clear D. Germline CDR1 is MDHEN and CDR2 is SYDVKM. This CDR3 has 12 residues. V was pared by 6 bases and J by 5 bases, with 10 bases between. This chain's CDR3 is CASSQVAYGYTF. Here the CDR3 DNA reads TGTGCCAGCAGCCAGGTGGCTTATGGCTACACCTTC.

The rearrangement joins TRBV3-1 (or the pseudogene TRBV3-2) to TRBJ1-1; maybe TRBD1 (5 bases). Germline lookup yields CDR1 LGHDT and CDR2 YNNKEL (reference sequence). CDR3 length equals 14 residues. With 2 bases removed from V and 1 base from J, the gap between germline ends came to 8 bases. CDR3: CASSQLQGNTEAFF. For the CDR3, the DNA is TGTGCCAGCAGCCAATTGCAGGGGAACACTGAAGCTTTCTTT.